This T cell receptor (beta chain) was captured in a study of vaccination and CD4 T cells after COVID-19. Turning to the study itself: Convalescent study patients returned SARS-CoV-2 positive nasal swab PCR results, with fewer than 10 mild cases and one severe. SARS-CoV-2, HCoV-NL63, HCoV-OC43 and HCoV-229E supplied the overlapping spike peptides used to stimulate cells.

This clonotype was counted a few times. The antigen is not known. Scientists ran DNA taken from cultured CD4+ T cells through the Oncomine TCR Beta short-read assay for sequencing. TCRdb itself ran the PCR reads through MiXCR, one entry per CDR3 protein. This table holds over 12,000 distinct CDR3 sequences, over 50% found once. Germline V lookup: CDR1 DFQATT, CDR2 SNEGSKA (reference sequence). The CDR3 has 11 residues. With 5 bases clipped from V and 8 bases from J, the junction kept 3 bases outside the gene matches. Regarding treatment: roughly ten-day PBMC culture with coronavirus spike peptide pools or control peptides (ViraFEST assay).

The specimen sequenced was CD4+ T cells from blood, cultured in vitro. This rearrangement joins TRBV20-1 to TRBJ2-1, with 7 nucleotides matching TRBD2. This clonotype was obtained from a human donor who had recovered from COVID-19. As DNA, the CDR3 is TGCAGTGCTCCACTAGCGTATGAGCAGTTCTTC. Encoded protein: CSAPLAYEQFF.